Listed below are T cell receptor beta chains from one sample, sequenced in a study of T cell responses to AZD1222 COVID-19 vaccine. TCRdb keeps only in-frame clones here, not all; method: immunoSEQ multiplex PCR. This table holds about 130,000 clones, about 86% found once. Material: peripheral blood, obtained on day 0 of AZD1222 vaccination. The receptors originated from an adult in good health. The CDR3 runs from the conserved cysteine through the conserved F or W. A D gene is named only where the DNA matches it firmly. Expanded clones get a size class; other rows say once, few or many, or leave the size out.

D	V	size	J	CDR3	DNA
NA	TRBV27	NA	TRBJ2-7	CASRPGAGIYEQYF	TGTGCCAGCAGGCCGGGGGCAGGTATCTACGAGCAGTACTTC
TRBD2	TRBV5-1	NA	TRBJ2-1	CASSDPGLAVNEQFF	TGCGCCAGCAGCGACCCGGGACTAGCGGTCAATGAGCAGTTCTTC
TRBD1	TRBV28	NA	TRBJ1-6	CASSSGQGGNSPLHF	TGTGCCAGCAGTTCGGGACAGGGGGGAAATTCACCCCTCCACTTT
NA	TRBV6-5	NA	TRBJ2-2	CASRPGTDNTGELFF	TGTGCCAGCAGACCCGGGACGGATAACACCGGGGAGCTGTTTTTT
NA	TRBV27	NA	TRBJ1-5	CASSLRGNQPQHF	TGTGCCAGCAGTTTGCGGGGGAATCAGCCCCAGCATTTT
NA	TRBV30	few	TRBJ2-6	CAWSEVGSGANVLTF	TGTGCCTGGAGTGAGGTGGGCTCCGGGGCCAACGTCCTGACTTTC
NA	TRBV6-5	NA	TRBJ1-4	CASSPTGFEKLFF	TGTGCCAGCAGTCCCACAGGATTTGAAAAACTGTTTTTT
NA	TRBV7-8	NA	TRBJ1-5	CASSLGRGGNQPQHF	TGTGCCAGCAGCTTAGGCAGGGGCGGCAATCAGCCCCAGCATTTT
TRBD2	TRBV7-3	few	TRBJ2-1	CASSSWGGSSYNEQFF	TGTGCCAGCAGCTCGTGGGGCGGGAGTTCCTACAATGAGCAGTTCTTC
NA	TRBV9	NA	TRBJ2-6	CASSVVGGYPRSGANVLTF	TGTGCCAGCAGCGTAGTAGGGGGTTACCCTCGCTCTGGGGCCAACGTCCTGACTTTC
NA	TRBV6-5	NA	TRBJ1-2	CASSYSGGEWGYTF	TGTGCCAGCAGTTACTCGGGGGGGGAGTGGGGCTACACCTTC
NA	TRBV11-2	NA	TRBJ1-1	CASSPGSFQGTEAFF	TGTGCCAGCAGCCCAGGGTCGTTTCAGGGCACTGAAGCTTTCTTT
NA	TRBV5-8	once	TRBJ2-1	CASSLVGTPEYNEQFF	TGTGCCAGCAGCTTGGTAGGCACTCCCGAGTACAATGAGCAGTTCTTC
NA	TRBV28	NA	TRBJ2-7	CASSLLGPALGSSYEQYF	TGTGCCAGCAGTTTGTTGGGACCCGCCTTAGGAAGCTCCTACGAGCAGTACTTC
NA	TRBV6-2/TRBV6-3	NA	TRBJ1-5	CASSYMSGALGQPQHF	TGTGCCAGCAGTTATATGTCCGGGGCTCTAGGTCAGCCCCAGCATTTT
NA	TRBV7-6	NA	TRBJ2-3	CASSLVFADTQYF	TGTGCCAGCAGCTTAGTCTTCGCAGATACGCAGTATTTT
NA	TRBV27	few	TRBJ1-5	CASSSDSHSNQPQHF	TGTGCCAGCAGTTCGGACAGCCATAGCAATCAGCCCCAGCATTTT
TRBD2	TRBV9	NA	TRBJ2-1	CASSAGGMYNEQFF	TGTGCCAGCAGTGCGGGGGGGATGTACAATGAGCAGTTCTTC
NA	TRBV3-1/TRBV3-2	NA	TRBJ1-1	CASSQDLGRAFF	TGTGCCAGCAGCCAAGACCTGGGGCGGGCTTTCTTT
TRBD2	TRBV7-3	NA	TRBJ2-2	CASSRLAGGETGELFF	TGTGCCAGCAGCCGTTTAGCGGGGGGCGAGACCGGGGAGCTGTTTTTT
NA	TRBV27	NA	TRBJ1-4	CASSLSVEGQPNEKLFF	TGTGCCAGCAGTTTATCGGTAGAGGGTCAACCTAATGAAAAACTGTTTTTT
NA	TRBV6-2/TRBV6-3	NA	TRBJ1-2	CASSSPPGSFFYYGYTF	TGTGCCAGCAGTTCCCCCCCGGGGAGTTTTTTTTACTATGGCTACACCTTC
NA	TRBV7-2	once	TRBJ2-1	CASSPTAYNEQFF	TGTGCCAGCAGCCCTACAGCCTACAATGAGCAGTTCTTC
NA	TRBV2	NA	TRBJ2-5	CASKGSGLTRPETQYF	TGTGCCAGCAAGGGTAGCGGACTCACCCGTCCTGAGACCCAGTACTTC
TRBD1	TRBV30	NA	TRBJ1-3	CAWKRQGSGNTIYF	TGTGCCTGGAAACGACAGGGCTCTGGAAACACCATATATTTT
NA	TRBV5-3	NA	TRBJ2-2	CARSLAPVDGANTGELFF	TGTGCCAGAAGCTTGGCCCCGGTTGACGGAGCGAACACCGGGGAGCTGTTTTTT
TRBD1	TRBV11-2	NA	TRBJ2-7	CASTPQTGVGYEQYF	TGTGCCAGCACACCGCAGACAGGGGTTGGCTACGAGCAGTACTTC
NA	TRBV21-1	NA	TRBJ2-7	CASSTGQGAYEQYF	TGTGCCAGCAGCACGGGACAGGGGGCCTACGAGCAGTACTTC
NA	TRBV7-2	NA	TRBJ2-2	CASSLAGFANTGELFF	TGTGCCAGCAGCTTAGCGGGCTTCGCGAACACCGGGGAGCTGTTTTTT
TRBD1	TRBV29-1	NA	TRBJ1-2	CSVEKDRGRYTF	TGCAGCGTTGAAAAGGACAGGGGGCGTTACACCTTC
TRBD2	TRBV30	NA	TRBJ2-1	CAWSGGLAGGGNEQFF	TGTGCCTGGAGTGGGGGACTAGCGGGAGGAGGGAATGAGCAGTTCTTC
NA	TRBV19	NA	TRBJ1-2	CASSIAGTLANYGYTF	TGTGCCAGTAGTATAGCGGGGACTCTAGCTAACTATGGCTACACCTTC